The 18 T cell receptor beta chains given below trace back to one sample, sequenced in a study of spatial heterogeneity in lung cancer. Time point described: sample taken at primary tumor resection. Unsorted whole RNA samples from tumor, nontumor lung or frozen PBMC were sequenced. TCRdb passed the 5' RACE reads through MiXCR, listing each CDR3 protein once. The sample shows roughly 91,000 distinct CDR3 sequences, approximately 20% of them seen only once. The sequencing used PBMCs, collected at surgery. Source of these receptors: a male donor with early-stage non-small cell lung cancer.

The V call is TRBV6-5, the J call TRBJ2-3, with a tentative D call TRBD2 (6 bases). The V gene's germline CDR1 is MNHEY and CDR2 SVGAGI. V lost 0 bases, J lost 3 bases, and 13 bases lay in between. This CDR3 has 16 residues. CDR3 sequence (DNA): TGTGCCAGCAGTTACTCGGTAGCGGTGGGTACAGATACGCAGTATTTT. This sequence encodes CASSYSVAVGTDTQYF.

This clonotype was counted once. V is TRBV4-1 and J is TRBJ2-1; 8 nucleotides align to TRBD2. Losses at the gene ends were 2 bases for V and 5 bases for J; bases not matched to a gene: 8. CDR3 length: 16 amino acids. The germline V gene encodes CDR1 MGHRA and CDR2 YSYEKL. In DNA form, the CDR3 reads TGCGCCAGCAGCCAAATAGCGGGAAGGGTAGACAATGAGCAGTTCTTC. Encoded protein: CASSQIAGRVDNEQFF.

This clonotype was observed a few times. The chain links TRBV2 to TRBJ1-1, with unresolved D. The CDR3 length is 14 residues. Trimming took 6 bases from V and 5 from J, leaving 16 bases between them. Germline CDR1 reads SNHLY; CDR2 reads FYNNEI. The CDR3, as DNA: TGTGCCAGCAGCGTGATGAGGCTGGAGACTGAAGCTTTCTTT. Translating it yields CASSVMRLETEAFF.

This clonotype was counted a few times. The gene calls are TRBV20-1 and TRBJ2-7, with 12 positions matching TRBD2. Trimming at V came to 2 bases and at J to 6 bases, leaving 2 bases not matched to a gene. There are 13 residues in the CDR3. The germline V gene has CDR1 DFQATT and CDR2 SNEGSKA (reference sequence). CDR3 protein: CSARTSGRPEQYF. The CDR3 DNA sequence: TGCAGTGCTAGAACTAGCGGGAGGCCCGAGCAGTACTTC.

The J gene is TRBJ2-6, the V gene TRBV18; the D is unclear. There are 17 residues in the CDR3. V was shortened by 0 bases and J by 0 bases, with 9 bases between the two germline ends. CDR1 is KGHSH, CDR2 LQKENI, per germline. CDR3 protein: CASSPPSSLSGANVLTF. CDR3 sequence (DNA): TGTGCCAGCTCACCACCCTCCAGCCTCTCTGGGGCCAACGTCCTGACTTTC.

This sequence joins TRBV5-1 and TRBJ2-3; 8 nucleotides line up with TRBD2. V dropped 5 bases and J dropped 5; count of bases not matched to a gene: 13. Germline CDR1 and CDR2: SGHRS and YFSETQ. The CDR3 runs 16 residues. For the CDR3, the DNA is TGCGCCAGCAGGTCATTAGCGGGATCCTCTGTAGATACGCAGTATTTT. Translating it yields CASRSLAGSSVDTQYF.

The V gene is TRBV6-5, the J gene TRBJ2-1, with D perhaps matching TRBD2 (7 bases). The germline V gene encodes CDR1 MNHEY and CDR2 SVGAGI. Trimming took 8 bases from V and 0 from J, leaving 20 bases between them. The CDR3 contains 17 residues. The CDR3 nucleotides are TGTGCCAGCGGGGAAGGAGCGGGGACAATCTCCTACAATGAGCAGTTCTTC. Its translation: CASGEGAGTISYNEQFF.

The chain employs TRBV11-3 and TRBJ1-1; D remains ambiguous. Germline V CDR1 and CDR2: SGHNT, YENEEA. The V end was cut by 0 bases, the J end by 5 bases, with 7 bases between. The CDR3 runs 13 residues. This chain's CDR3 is CASSLDGLTEAFF. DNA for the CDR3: TGTGCCAGCAGCTTAGATGGATTGACTGAAGCTTTCTTT.

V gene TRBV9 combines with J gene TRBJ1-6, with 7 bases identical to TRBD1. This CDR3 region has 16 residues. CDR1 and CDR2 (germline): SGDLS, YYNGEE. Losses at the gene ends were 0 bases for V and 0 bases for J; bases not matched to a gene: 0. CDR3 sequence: CASSVGDSSYNSPLHF. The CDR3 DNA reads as TGTGCCAGCAGCGTAGGGGACAGCTCCTATAATTCACCCCTCCACTTT.

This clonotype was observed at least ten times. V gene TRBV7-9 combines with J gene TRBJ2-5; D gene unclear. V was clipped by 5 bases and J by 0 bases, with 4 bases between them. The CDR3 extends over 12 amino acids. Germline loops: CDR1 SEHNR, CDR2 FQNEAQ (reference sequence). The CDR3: CASSPYQETQYF. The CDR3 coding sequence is TGTGCCAGCAGCCCGTACCAAGAGACCCAGTACTTC.

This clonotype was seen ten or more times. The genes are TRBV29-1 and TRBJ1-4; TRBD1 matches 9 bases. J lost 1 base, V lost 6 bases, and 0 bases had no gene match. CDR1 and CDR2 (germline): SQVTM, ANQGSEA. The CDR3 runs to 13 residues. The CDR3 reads CSVDRGTNEKLFF. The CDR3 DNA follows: TGCAGCGTGGACAGGGGAACTAATGAAAAACTGTTTTTT.

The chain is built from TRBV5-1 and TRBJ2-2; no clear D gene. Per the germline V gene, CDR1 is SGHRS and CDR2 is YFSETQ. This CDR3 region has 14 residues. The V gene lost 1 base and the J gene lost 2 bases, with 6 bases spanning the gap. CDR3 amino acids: CASSLSLNTGELFF. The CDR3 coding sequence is TGCGCCAGCAGCTTGTCACTTAACACCGGGGAGCTGTTTTTT.

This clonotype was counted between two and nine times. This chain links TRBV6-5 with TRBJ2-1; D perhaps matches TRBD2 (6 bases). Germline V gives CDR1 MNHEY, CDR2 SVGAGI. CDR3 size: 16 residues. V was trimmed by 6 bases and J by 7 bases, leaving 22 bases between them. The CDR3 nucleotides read TGTGCCAGCAGGCCGCTCGGAGGGAGCGGTTATAATGAGCAGTTCTTC. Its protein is CASRPLGGSGYNEQFF.

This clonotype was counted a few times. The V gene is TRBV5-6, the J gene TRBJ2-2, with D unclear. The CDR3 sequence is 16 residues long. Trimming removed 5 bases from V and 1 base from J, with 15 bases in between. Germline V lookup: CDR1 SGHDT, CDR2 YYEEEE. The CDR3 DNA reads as TGTGCCAGCAGATTTACCCTTACCGGGAACACCGGGGAGCTGTTTTTT. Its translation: CASRFTLTGNTGELFF.

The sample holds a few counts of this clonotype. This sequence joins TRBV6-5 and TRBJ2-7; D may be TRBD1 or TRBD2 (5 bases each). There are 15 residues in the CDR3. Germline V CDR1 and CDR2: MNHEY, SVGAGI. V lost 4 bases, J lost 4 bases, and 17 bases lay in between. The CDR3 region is CASSLGTGRGYEQYF. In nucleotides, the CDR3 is TGTGCCAGCAGTTTAGGGACCGGCAGAGGATACGAGCAGTACTTC.

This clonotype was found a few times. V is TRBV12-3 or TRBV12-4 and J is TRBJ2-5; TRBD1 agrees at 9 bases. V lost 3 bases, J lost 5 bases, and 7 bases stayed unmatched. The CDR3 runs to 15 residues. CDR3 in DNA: TGTGCCAGCAGTTTCCGGGACAGGGTGGCGGAGACCCAGTACTTC. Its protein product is CASSFRDRVAETQYF.

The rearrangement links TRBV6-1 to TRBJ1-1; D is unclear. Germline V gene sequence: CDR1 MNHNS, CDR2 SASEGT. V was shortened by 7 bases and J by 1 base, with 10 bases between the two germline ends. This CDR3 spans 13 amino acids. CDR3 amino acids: CASIELTNTEAFF. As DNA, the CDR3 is TGTGCCAGCATCGAGTTGACGAACACTGAAGCTTTCTTT.

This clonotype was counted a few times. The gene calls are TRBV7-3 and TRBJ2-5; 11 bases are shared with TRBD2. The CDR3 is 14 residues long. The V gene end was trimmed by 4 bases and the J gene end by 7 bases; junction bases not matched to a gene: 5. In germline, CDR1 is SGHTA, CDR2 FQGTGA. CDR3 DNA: TGTGCCAGCAGCTCCACTAGCGGGGGCTCGACCCAGTACTTC. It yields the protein CASSSTSGGSTQYF.